This T cell receptor beta chain derives from a study of blood T cell repertoires in COVID-19 (dated by TCRdb to 2020 to 2021). General notes on the study: The collaborator samples originated in the United States, Italy and Spain and spanned the acute and convalescent phases of COVID-19. The prospective study material was composed of cDNA or gDNA derived from T cells, B-cell-depleted T cells, or PBMCs. Subjects who had been exposed to COVID-19, were actively infected with it, or had recovered from it provided the deeply sampled blood TCRbeta repertoires that made up the dataset. The repertoires were released in a freely available public database meant as a resource for research on the immune response to SARS-CoV-2. The samples were drawn from two sources: the first 160 participants of the ongoing ImmuneRACE study, and over 950 subjects contributed by 6 global collaborators. A de-identified subject ID, COVID-19 status, age in years and sex were almost always included in the sample metadata. HLA class I and class II types, where available, came from metadata supplied by the sample provider rather than from assay-based typing. General findings and caveats noted by the study authors: The amount of clinical and demographic metadata varied by source and participant and was provided uncurated.

TCRbeta CDR3 regions were amplified from genomic DNA by means of the immunoSEQ Assay, a bias-controlled multiplex PCR. Per the original workflow: Within the assay, amplification of reference gene primers was used to estimate how many nucleated cells each sample contained. To quantify the absolute abundance of each unique TCRbeta CDR3 rearrangement, sequence reads were collapsed and filtered. For each sample, productive Simpson clonality was calculated as the square root of Simpson's diversity index over productive rearrangements. TCRdb obtained this table from immuneACCESS and retained in-frame rearrangements with V and J assigned. These tables miss some clones; where compared with another copy, unresolved V genes account for less than half of the shortfall, and the remainder is unexplained. The D gene and trimming were derived from the DNA, and the V and J assignments and clone size from that table. Across this sample there are just under 150,000 clones, with more than 70% seen only once. Around 1.6% of the sample belongs to the ten largest clones.

Comments on this clone: Its binding antigen is unknown. One base away there is no much larger clone; base qualities are not given.

The CDR3 runs 14 residues from the cysteine to the phenylalanine. Kept here is only the CDR3 DNA, which spans 42 bases and is read in frame from base 1. Unmatched junction bases come to 6, with V trimmed by 4 bases and J by 3 bases. Based on the germline V gene, the CDR1 and CDR2 sequences are MNHEY and SVGAGI. The collaborating institutions used their own protocols to collect whole blood in K2EDTA tubes. Collaborator samples were shipped for TCRbeta analysis as frozen whole blood, isolated PBMCs, or DNA extracted from either sample type. Input material: peripheral blood. The receptor comes from a human donor in a cohort sampled during active COVID-19. This receptor chain uses TRBV6-5 and TRBJ2-7, with TRBD1 matching 7 junction bases. The sequenced DNA is TGTGCCAGCAGTTTCGGACAGGCCCGCTACGAGCAGTACTTC. It specifies CASSFGQARYEQYF.